Listed below are T cell receptor beta chains from one sample, sequenced in a study of blood T cell repertoires in COVID-19. Using immunoSEQ multiplex PCR, the repertoire was profiled, and TCRdb retains in-frame clones only, with some absent. This table has hundreds of thousands of clones, approximately 86% appearing once. The specimen was peripheral blood. The receptors derive from an elderly woman with active or convalescent COVID-19. Both conserved end residues are part of each CDR3. D genes are given only for firm matches. Clone size, where shown, is once, few, many, or a class for clones that have expanded.

j_gene: TRBJ1-4
abundance: NA
d_gene: NA
v_gene: TRBV3-1/TRBV3-2
CDR3aa: CASSNYDRTNEKLFF
CDR3nt: TGTGCCAGCAGCAATTACGACAGGACTAATGAAAAACTGTTTTTT

j_gene: TRBJ2-7
abundance: many
d_gene: NA
v_gene: TRBV19
CDR3aa: CASSTTGGATLYEQYF
CDR3nt: TGTGCCAGTAGTACCACCGGCGGCGCAACCCTTTACGAGCAGTACTTC

j_gene: TRBJ1-5
abundance: NA
d_gene: TRBD1
v_gene: TRBV19
CDR3aa: CASSIDGRGQGFSNQPQHF
CDR3nt: TGTGCCAGTAGTATAGATGGGCGAGGACAGGGGTTTAGCAATCAGCCCCAGCATTTT

j_gene: TRBJ2-1
abundance: NA
d_gene: TRBD1
v_gene: TRBV27
CDR3aa: CASSHATGRSSYNEQFF
CDR3nt: TGTGCCAGCAGTCACGCGACAGGGAGAAGCTCCTACAATGAGCAGTTCTTC

j_gene: TRBJ1-2
abundance: NA
d_gene: NA
v_gene: TRBV3-1/TRBV3-2
CDR3aa: CASSQVQGRGYTF
CDR3nt: TGTGCCAGCAGCCAGGTTCAGGGTAGGGGCTACACCTTC

j_gene: TRBJ2-5
abundance: NA
d_gene: NA
v_gene: TRBV29-1
CDR3aa: CSVGGQWYQETQYF
CDR3nt: TGCAGCGTGGGTGGACAGTGGTACCAAGAGACCCAGTACTTC

j_gene: TRBJ2-7
abundance: NA
d_gene: TRBD2
v_gene: TRBV9
CDR3aa: CASSVELIAGREQYF
CDR3nt: TGTGCCAGCAGCGTAGAATTAATAGCGGGAAGGGAGCAGTACTTC

j_gene: TRBJ1-2
abundance: NA
d_gene: NA
v_gene: TRBV7-9
CDR3aa: CASSLANTPHKGYTF
CDR3nt: TGTGCCAGCAGCTTAGCCAACACCCCTCATAAGGGCTACACCTTC

j_gene: TRBJ2-5
abundance: NA
d_gene: TRBD1
v_gene: TRBV5-1
CDR3aa: CASSTGRLRDRGRQETQYF
CDR3nt: TGCGCCAGCAGCACCGGACGGCTGAGGGACAGGGGGCGCCAAGAGACCCAGTACTTC

j_gene: TRBJ1-1
abundance: NA
d_gene: NA
v_gene: TRBV7-9
CDR3aa: CASSHEGDTEAFF
CDR3nt: TGTGCCAGCAGCCATGAAGGAGACACTGAAGCTTTCTTT

j_gene: TRBJ1-2
abundance: NA
d_gene: TRBD1
v_gene: TRBV28
CDR3aa: CASSLIGQGYGYTF
CDR3nt: TGTGCCAGCAGTTTAATCGGACAGGGTTATGGCTACACCTTC

j_gene: TRBJ2-7
abundance: NA
d_gene: TRBD1
v_gene: TRBV15
CDR3aa: CATSRGGQGRGYEQYF
CDR3nt: TGTGCCACCAGCAGGGGAGGACAGGGAAGGGGCTACGAGCAGTACTTC

j_gene: TRBJ2-1
abundance: NA
d_gene: TRBD1
v_gene: TRBV5-1
CDR3aa: CASSLVYRGQLRSYNEQFF
CDR3nt: TGCGCCAGCAGCTTGGTGTACAGGGGGCAACTTCGATCCTACAATGAGCAGTTCTTC

j_gene: TRBJ2-7
abundance: once
d_gene: NA
v_gene: TRBV5-1
CDR3aa: CASSSLRESYEQYF
CDR3nt: TGCGCCAGCAGTAGTCTGCGGGAATCCTACGAGCAGTACTTC

j_gene: TRBJ2-7
abundance: NA
d_gene: TRBD2
v_gene: TRBV9
CDR3aa: CASSVGAGGLSYEQYF
CDR3nt: TGTGCCAGCAGCGTGGGAGCGGGAGGGCTCTCCTACGAGCAGTACTTC

j_gene: TRBJ2-5
abundance: NA
d_gene: NA
v_gene: TRBV4-1
CDR3aa: CASSHAGQRQETQYF
CDR3nt: TGCGCCAGCAGCCACGCGGGACAGAGACAAGAGACCCAGTACTTC

j_gene: TRBJ2-1
abundance: NA
d_gene: NA
v_gene: TRBV19
CDR3aa: CASKEGYEQFF
CDR3nt: TGTGCCAGTAAGGAGGGGTATGAGCAGTTCTTC

j_gene: TRBJ1-2
abundance: NA
d_gene: NA
v_gene: TRBV19
CDR3aa: CASSSRRGLGGYTF
CDR3nt: TGTGCCAGTAGTTCACGACGGGGGTTAGGTGGCTACACCTTC

j_gene: TRBJ1-1
abundance: NA
d_gene: TRBD1
v_gene: TRBV3-1/TRBV3-2
CDR3aa: CASMERGGITEAFF
CDR3nt: TGTGCCAGCATGGAACGAGGGGGCATCACTGAAGCTTTCTTT

j_gene: TRBJ1-3
abundance: once
d_gene: TRBD1
v_gene: TRBV5-1
CDR3aa: CASSSQTGVGNTIYF
CDR3nt: TGCGCCAGCAGCTCACAGACAGGGGTAGGAAACACCATATATTTT

j_gene: TRBJ2-5
abundance: NA
d_gene: NA
v_gene: TRBV5-1
CDR3aa: CASSLARGGQGLEETQYF
CDR3nt: TGCGCCAGCAGCTTGGCCCGGGGGGGACAGGGTTTAGAAGAGACCCAGTACTTC

j_gene: TRBJ2-1
abundance: NA
d_gene: TRBD2
v_gene: TRBV2
CDR3aa: CASGLAGVSEQFF
CDR3nt: TGTGCCAGCGGACTAGCGGGAGTTAGTGAGCAGTTCTTC

j_gene: TRBJ2-4
abundance: NA
d_gene: TRBD1
v_gene: TRBV5-1
CDR3aa: CASSLEPGQSKNIQYF
CDR3nt: TGCGCCAGCAGCTTGGAACCGGGACAGAGCAAAAACATTCAGTACTTC

j_gene: TRBJ1-1
abundance: once
d_gene: NA
v_gene: TRBV5-6
CDR3aa: CASSLVGGVGTEAFF
CDR3nt: TGTGCCAGCAGCTTGGTCGGCGGGGTAGGCACTGAAGCTTTCTTT

j_gene: TRBJ2-2
abundance: NA
d_gene: NA
v_gene: TRBV27
CDR3aa: CATTTGNTGELFF
CDR3nt: TGTGCAACCACAACAGGGAACACCGGGGAGCTGTTTTTT

j_gene: TRBJ2-3
abundance: NA
d_gene: TRBD2
v_gene: TRBV6-4
CDR3aa: CASSYLAGGTDTQYF
CDR3nt: TGTGCCAGCAGTTACTTAGCGGGGGGGACAGATACGCAGTATTTT

j_gene: TRBJ1-1
abundance: NA
d_gene: NA
v_gene: TRBV5-1
CDR3aa: CASSVEQGRNTEAFF
CDR3nt: TGCGCCAGCAGCGTCGAACAGGGAAGGAACACTGAAGCTTTCTTT

j_gene: TRBJ1-5
abundance: few
d_gene: NA
v_gene: TRBV5-5
CDR3aa: CASSALRRGDSNQPQHF
CDR3nt: TGTGCCAGCAGCGCCCTTCGCCGGGGTGATAGCAATCAGCCCCAGCATTTT

j_gene: TRBJ2-3
abundance: few
d_gene: TRBD1
v_gene: TRBV2
CDR3aa: CASRRGQGSSWDTQYF
CDR3nt: TGTGCCAGCAGACGGGGACAGGGGTCTAGCTGGGATACGCAGTATTTT

j_gene: TRBJ1-5
abundance: NA
d_gene: NA
v_gene: TRBV2
CDR3aa: CASSEGGGQPQHF
CDR3nt: TGTGCCAGCAGTGAAGGGGGCGGTCAGCCCCAGCATTTT

j_gene: TRBJ2-5
abundance: NA
d_gene: TRBD2
v_gene: TRBV7-2
CDR3aa: CASSTPLLAGETQYF
CDR3nt: TGTGCCAGCAGCACACCCCTACTAGCGGGAGAGACCCAGTACTTC

j_gene: TRBJ2-7
abundance: NA
d_gene: NA
v_gene: TRBV18
CDR3aa: CASSLQSQVYPYEQYF
CDR3nt: TGTGCCAGCTCACTCCAATCACAGGTGTACCCCTACGAGCAGTACTTC

j_gene: TRBJ2-5
abundance: NA
d_gene: NA
v_gene: TRBV6-5
CDR3aa: CASTTFSSRETQYF
CDR3nt: TGTGCCAGCACCACGTTTAGCAGTAGGGAGACCCAGTACTTC

j_gene: TRBJ2-2
abundance: few
d_gene: NA
v_gene: TRBV9
CDR3aa: CASSPRHSGELFF
CDR3nt: TGTGCCAGCAGCCCCCGACACAGCGGGGAGCTGTTTTTT

j_gene: TRBJ1-5
abundance: NA
d_gene: NA
v_gene: TRBV19
CDR3aa: CASSMRHSNQPQHF
CDR3nt: TGTGCCAGTAGTATGAGACATAGCAATCAGCCCCAGCATTTT

j_gene: TRBJ2-1
abundance: NA
d_gene: TRBD2
v_gene: TRBV5-1
CDR3aa: CASSPRLAGSNEQFF
CDR3nt: TGCGCCAGCAGCCCTCGACTAGCGGGATCCAATGAGCAGTTCTTC

j_gene: TRBJ1-1
abundance: NA
d_gene: NA
v_gene: TRBV6-5
CDR3aa: CASNPRGGYTEAFF
CDR3nt: TGTGCCAGCAACCCACGGGGTGGTTACACTGAAGCTTTCTTT

j_gene: TRBJ2-2
abundance: NA
d_gene: TRBD1
v_gene: TRBV6-5
CDR3aa: CASTLGTGAGELFF
CDR3nt: TGTGCCAGCACCCTAGGGACAGGGGCCGGGGAGCTGTTTTTT

j_gene: TRBJ1-2
abundance: NA
d_gene: NA
v_gene: TRBV2
CDR3aa: CASSSGQYYGYTF
CDR3nt: TGTGCCAGCAGTTCTGGACAGTACTATGGCTACACCTTC

j_gene: TRBJ1-5
abundance: NA
d_gene: NA
v_gene: TRBV18
CDR3aa: CASSPLSRGTPSNQPQHF
CDR3nt: TGTGCCAGCTCACCACTTTCTAGGGGAACGCCTAGCAATCAGCCCCAGCATTTT

j_gene: TRBJ1-5
abundance: NA
d_gene: TRBD1
v_gene: TRBV28
CDR3aa: CASSFAGQGNNQPQHF
CDR3nt: TGTGCCAGCAGTTTCGCCGGACAGGGGAACAATCAGCCCCAGCATTTT

j_gene: TRBJ2-1
abundance: NA
d_gene: TRBD2
v_gene: TRBV7-2
CDR3aa: CASSLEGGRGNEQFF
CDR3nt: TGTGCCAGCAGCTTAGAAGGTGGGAGGGGCAATGAGCAGTTCTTC

j_gene: TRBJ1-2
abundance: NA
d_gene: NA
v_gene: TRBV15
CDR3aa: CATSDLVGYTF
CDR3nt: TGTGCCACCAGCGATTTAGTCGGCTACACCTTC

j_gene: TRBJ2-7
abundance: NA
d_gene: NA
v_gene: TRBV5-6
CDR3aa: CASSSGFYEQYF
CDR3nt: TGTGCCAGCAGCAGCGGGTTCTACGAGCAGTACTTC

j_gene: TRBJ1-4
abundance: NA
d_gene: TRBD1
v_gene: TRBV5-4
CDR3aa: CASSQDRGNEKLFF
CDR3nt: TGTGCCAGCAGCCAGGACAGGGGGAATGAAAAACTGTTTTTT

j_gene: TRBJ2-1
abundance: NA
d_gene: NA
v_gene: TRBV18
CDR3aa: CASSPPFGASSPSREQFF
CDR3nt: TGTGCCAGCTCACCGCCCTTCGGAGCGTCCTCCCCCTCACGTGAGCAGTTCTTC

j_gene: TRBJ1-4
abundance: NA
d_gene: TRBD1
v_gene: TRBV9
CDR3aa: CASSARQGSGEKLFF
CDR3nt: TGTGCCAGCAGCGCCAGACAGGGATCGGGCGAAAAACTGTTTTTT

j_gene: TRBJ2-3
abundance: NA
d_gene: TRBD2
v_gene: TRBV4-2
CDR3aa: CASSPETSGISGDTQYF
CDR3nt: TGTGCCAGCAGCCCTGAAACTAGCGGGATATCAGGGGATACGCAGTATTTT

j_gene: TRBJ1-5
abundance: few
d_gene: NA
v_gene: TRBV28
CDR3aa: CASSAQDRLHF
CDR3nt: TGTGCCAGCAGTGCCCAGGACAGATTGCATTTT

j_gene: TRBJ2-7
abundance: NA
d_gene: NA
v_gene: TRBV6-2/TRBV6-3
CDR3aa: CASSSGGGPSYEQYF
CDR3nt: TGTGCCAGCAGTTCAGGCGGGGGCCCTTCCTACGAGCAGTACTTC

j_gene: TRBJ1-2
abundance: NA
d_gene: TRBD1
v_gene: TRBV18
CDR3aa: CASSPPAGQGPYGYTF
CDR3nt: TGTGCCAGCTCACCCCCCGCTGGACAGGGGCCCTATGGCTACACCTTC

j_gene: TRBJ2-1
abundance: NA
d_gene: NA
v_gene: TRBV3-1/TRBV3-2
CDR3aa: CASSQDPSKGSHYNEQFF
CDR3nt: TGTGCCAGCAGCCAAGATCCGTCAAAGGGGTCTCACTACAATGAGCAGTTCTTC

j_gene: TRBJ2-7
abundance: NA
d_gene: TRBD2
v_gene: TRBV2
CDR3aa: CASKLSGLRYEQYF
CDR3nt: TGTGCCAGCAAACTCTCGGGACTACGTTACGAGCAGTACTTC

j_gene: TRBJ1-6
abundance: once
d_gene: NA
v_gene: TRBV23-1
CDR3aa: CASSQWRGKDNSPLHF
CDR3nt: TGCGCCAGCAGTCAGTGGCGAGGTAAGGATAATTCACCCCTCCACTTT

j_gene: TRBJ2-1
abundance: NA
d_gene: TRBD2
v_gene: TRBV10-1
CDR3aa: CASSELAGGPGEQFF
CDR3nt: TGCGCCAGCAGTGAACTAGCGGGAGGGCCGGGCGAGCAGTTCTTC

j_gene: TRBJ1-1
abundance: NA
d_gene: TRBD1
v_gene: TRBV19
CDR3aa: CASSPGQGASAFF
CDR3nt: TGTGCCAGTAGTCCTGGACAGGGGGCCTCCGCTTTCTTT

j_gene: TRBJ2-7
abundance: NA
d_gene: NA
v_gene: TRBV10-3
CDR3aa: CAITPGQNYEQYF
CDR3nt: TGTGCCATCACCCCGGGACAAAACTACGAGCAGTACTTC